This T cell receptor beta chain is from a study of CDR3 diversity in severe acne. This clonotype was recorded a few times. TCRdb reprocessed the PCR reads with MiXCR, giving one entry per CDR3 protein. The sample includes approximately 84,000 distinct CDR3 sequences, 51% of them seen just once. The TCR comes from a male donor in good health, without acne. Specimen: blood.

The CDR3 DNA is TGTGCCAGTAGTGTGGACAGGGCGGGCGTCCTGACTTTC. Translating gives CASSVDRAGVLTF. The V gene is TRBV19, the J gene TRBJ2-6; 8 nucleotides agree with TRBD1. The CDR3 totals 13 residues. The V gene end was trimmed by 5 bases and the J gene end by 12 bases; junction bases not matched to a gene: 6. Per germline, CDR1 LNHDA and CDR2 SQIVND (reference sequence).